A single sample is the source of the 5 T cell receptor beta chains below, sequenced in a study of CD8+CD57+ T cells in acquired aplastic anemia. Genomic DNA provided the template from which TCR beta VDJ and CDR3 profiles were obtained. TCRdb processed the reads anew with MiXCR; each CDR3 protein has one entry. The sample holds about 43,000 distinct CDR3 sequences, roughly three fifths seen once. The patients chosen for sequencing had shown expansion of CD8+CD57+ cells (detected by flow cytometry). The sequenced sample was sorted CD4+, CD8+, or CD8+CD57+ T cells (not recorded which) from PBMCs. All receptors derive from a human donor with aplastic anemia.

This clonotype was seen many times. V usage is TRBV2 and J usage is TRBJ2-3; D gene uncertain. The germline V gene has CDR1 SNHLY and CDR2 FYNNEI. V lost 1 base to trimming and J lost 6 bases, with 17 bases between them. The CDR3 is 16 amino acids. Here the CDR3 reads CASSEGRVSDVDTQYF. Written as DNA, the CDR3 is TGTGCCAGCAGTGAAGGCCGAGTATCGGACGTGGATACGCAGTATTTT.

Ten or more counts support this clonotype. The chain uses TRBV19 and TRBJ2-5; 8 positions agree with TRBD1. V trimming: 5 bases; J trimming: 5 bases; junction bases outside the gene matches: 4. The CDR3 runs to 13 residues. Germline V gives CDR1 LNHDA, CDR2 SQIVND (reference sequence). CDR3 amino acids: CASSARGHETQYF. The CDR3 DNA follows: TGTGCCAGTAGTGCCAGGGGGCACGAGACCCAGTACTTC.

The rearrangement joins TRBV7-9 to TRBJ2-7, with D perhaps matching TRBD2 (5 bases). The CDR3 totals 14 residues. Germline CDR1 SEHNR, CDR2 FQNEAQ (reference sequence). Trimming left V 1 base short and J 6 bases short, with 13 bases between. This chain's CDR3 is CASSLETGSAEQYF. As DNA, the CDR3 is TGTGCCAGCAGCTTAGAGACGGGGAGCGCCGAGCAGTACTTC.

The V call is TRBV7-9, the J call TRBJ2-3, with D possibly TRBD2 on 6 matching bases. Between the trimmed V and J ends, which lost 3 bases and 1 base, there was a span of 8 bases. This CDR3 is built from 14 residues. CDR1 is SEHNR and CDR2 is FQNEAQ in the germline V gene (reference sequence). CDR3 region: CASSFASGTDTQYF. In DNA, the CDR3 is TGTGCCAGCAGCTTCGCTAGCGGCACAGATACGCAGTATTTT.

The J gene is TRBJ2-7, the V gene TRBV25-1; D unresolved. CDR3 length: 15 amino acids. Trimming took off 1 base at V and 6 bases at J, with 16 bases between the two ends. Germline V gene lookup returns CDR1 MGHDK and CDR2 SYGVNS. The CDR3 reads CASSESGVVSTEQYF. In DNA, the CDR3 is TGTGCCAGCAGTGAATCGGGCGTCGTTTCCACCGAGCAGTACTTC.